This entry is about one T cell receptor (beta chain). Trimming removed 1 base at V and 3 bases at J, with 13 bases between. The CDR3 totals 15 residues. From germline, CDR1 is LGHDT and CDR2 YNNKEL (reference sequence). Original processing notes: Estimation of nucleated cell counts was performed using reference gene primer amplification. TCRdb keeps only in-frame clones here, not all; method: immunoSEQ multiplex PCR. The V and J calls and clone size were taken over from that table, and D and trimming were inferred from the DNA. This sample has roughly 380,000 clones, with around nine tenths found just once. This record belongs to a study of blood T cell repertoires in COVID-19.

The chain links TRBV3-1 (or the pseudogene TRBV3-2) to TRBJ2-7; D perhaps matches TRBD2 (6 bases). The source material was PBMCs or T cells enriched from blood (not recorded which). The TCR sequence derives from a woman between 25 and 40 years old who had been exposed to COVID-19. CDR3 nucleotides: TGTGCCAGCAGCCAAGTCGTGGCTAGCGACTACGAGCAGTACTTC. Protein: CASSQVVASDYEQYF.